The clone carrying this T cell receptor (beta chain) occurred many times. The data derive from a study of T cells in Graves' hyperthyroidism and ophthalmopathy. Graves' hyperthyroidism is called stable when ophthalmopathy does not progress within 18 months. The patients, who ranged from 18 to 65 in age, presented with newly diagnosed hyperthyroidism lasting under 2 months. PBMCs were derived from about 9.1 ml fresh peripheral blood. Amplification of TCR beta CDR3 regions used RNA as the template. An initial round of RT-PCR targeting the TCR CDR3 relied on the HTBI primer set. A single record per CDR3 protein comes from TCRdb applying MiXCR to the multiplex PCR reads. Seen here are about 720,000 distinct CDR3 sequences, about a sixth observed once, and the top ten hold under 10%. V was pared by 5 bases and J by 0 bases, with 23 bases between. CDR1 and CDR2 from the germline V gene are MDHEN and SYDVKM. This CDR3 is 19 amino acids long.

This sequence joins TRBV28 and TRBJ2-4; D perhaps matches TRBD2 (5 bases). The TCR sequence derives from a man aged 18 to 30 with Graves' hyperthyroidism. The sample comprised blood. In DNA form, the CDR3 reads TGTGCCAGCAGTCCGAGGGTCCTATACTTCCATCTAGCCAAAAACATTCAGTACTTC. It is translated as CASSPRVLYFHLAKNIQYF.